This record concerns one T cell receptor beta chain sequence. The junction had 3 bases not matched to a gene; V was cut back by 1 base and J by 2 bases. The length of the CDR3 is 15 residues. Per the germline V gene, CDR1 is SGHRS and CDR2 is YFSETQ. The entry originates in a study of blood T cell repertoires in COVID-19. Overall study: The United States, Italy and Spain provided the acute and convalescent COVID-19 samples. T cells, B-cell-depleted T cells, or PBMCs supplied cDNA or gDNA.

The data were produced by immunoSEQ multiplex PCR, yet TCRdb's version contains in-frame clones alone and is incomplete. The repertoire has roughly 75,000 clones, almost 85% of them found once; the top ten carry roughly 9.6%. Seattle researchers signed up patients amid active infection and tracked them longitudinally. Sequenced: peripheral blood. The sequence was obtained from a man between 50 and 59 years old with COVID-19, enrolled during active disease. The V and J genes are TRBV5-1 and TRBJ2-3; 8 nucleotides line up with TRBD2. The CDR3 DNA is TGCGCCAGCAGCTTGACTAGCGGAAACACAGATACGCAGTATTTT. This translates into CASSLTSGNTDTQYF.